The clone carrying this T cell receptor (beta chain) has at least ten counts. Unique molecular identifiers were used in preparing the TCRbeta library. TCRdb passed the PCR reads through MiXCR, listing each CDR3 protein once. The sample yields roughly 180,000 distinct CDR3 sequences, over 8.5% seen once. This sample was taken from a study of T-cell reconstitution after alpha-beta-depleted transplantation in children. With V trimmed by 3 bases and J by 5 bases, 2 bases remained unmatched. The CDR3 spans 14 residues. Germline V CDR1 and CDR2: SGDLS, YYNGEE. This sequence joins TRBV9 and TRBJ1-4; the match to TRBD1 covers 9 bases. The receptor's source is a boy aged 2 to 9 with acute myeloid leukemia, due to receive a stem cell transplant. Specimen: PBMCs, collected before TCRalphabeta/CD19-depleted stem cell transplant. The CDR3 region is CASSAGQGNEKLFF. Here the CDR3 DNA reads TGTGCCAGCAGCGCCGGACAGGGGAATGAAAAACTGTTTTTT.